This T cell receptor (beta chain) was identified in a study of blood T cell repertoires in COVID-19. Sequenced by immunoSEQ multiplex PCR; TCRdb stores in-frame clones only, minus some. Of tens of thousands of clones in the sample, 78% were seen once. Germline V lookup: CDR1 MDHEN, CDR2 SYDVKM. V lost 7 bases and J lost 0, with 10 bases in between. The CDR3 runs to 15 residues. Sample: peripheral blood. V and J are TRBV28 and TRBJ2-6, with a tentative D call TRBD2 (7 bases). The sequence was collected from a human donor in a cohort sampled during active COVID-19. The CDR3 region has the DNA TGTGCCAGCAAGGGGGGGTCCTCTGGGGCCAACGTCCTGACTTTC. This gives the protein CASKGGSSGANVLTF. Using reference TRBV28 and TRBJ2-6 for the parts outside the CDR3, the full variable domain is DVKVTQSSRYLVKRTGEKVFLECVQDMDHENMFWYRQDPGLGLRLIYFSYDVKMKEKGDIPEGYSVSREKKERFSLILESASTNQTSMYLCASKGGSSGANVLTFGAGSRLTVL.